This TCR beta chain stems from a study of shared clonotypes between healthy human individuals (dated by TCRdb to about 2020). Concerning the study at large: Three men and two women, aged 18 to 49 years, made up the cohort. Per donor, three plates each were used for CD4 naive and CD4 memory, two for CD8 naive, and one for CD8 memory. The study deeply sequenced blood TCR repertoires of five healthy adults to estimate repertoire size and the extent of clonotype sharing between individuals. To increase sequencing depth and limit assay-specific biases, different laboratories used diverse techniques to prepare libraries and sequence TCR repertoires. Each donor's leukapheresis produced roughly between roughly 0.85 and 10 billion PBMCs.

Using the deep immunoSEQ assay, TCR CDR3 regions were amplified from genomic DNA by multiplex PCR. Extracted genomic DNA from each cell subset was distributed evenly across all wells of several immunoSEQ 96-well plates, and each plate was treated as a replicate. For sorted subsets, roughly 190 ng of genomic DNA, equivalent to 30,000 or so T cell genomes, went into each replicate PCR. The purified libraries were quantified using a Qubit 3.0 fluorometer, sized with a Bioanalyzer 2100, and then quantified again using the KAPA Library Quantification kit. Every immunoSEQ 96-well plate was sequenced on a dedicated single-read 150-cycle Illumina NextSeq 550 flow cell. The authors' pipeline ran thus. Because the immunoSEQ output included only junctional sequences and no quality scores, the filtering could not be the same as the filtering used for full-length reads. Sequences were annotated with PyIR, a Python wrapper for IgBLAST v1.9, using IMGT germline references to assign V/J genes and CDR3. Reads were filtered out if the reads had weak V/J assignments (E-value above 1e-6), no CDR3, stop codons, out-of-frame junctions, or ambiguous translated residues. A V3J clonotype was defined by an identical inferred V gene, J gene, and CDR3 amino acid sequence. Percentage overlap between repertoires was computed as shared unique clonotypes divided by the size of the smaller repertoire. Three approaches were used to assess repertoire richness: RTK rarefaction, the Chao1 estimator, and Recon v2.1 estimates of unobserved clonotypes. For all TCRbeta clonotypes obtained by the gDNA method from a few donors, generation probabilities were computed with OLGA. As stored in TCRdb, this immuneACCESS dataset retains in-frame rearrangements with V and J assigned. A fraction of the clones does not appear; measured against another copy, unresolved V genes explain less than half of the discrepancy, and the remainder lacks a known reason. Clone size and V and J calls were adopted from that table, with D and trimming inferred from the DNA. The sample profile shows 980,000 or so clones; around 80% of them were found once. In total, the top ten clones hold about 1.5% of the sample.

Healthy HIV-negative adults with no recently reported acute infections or vaccinations were included as donors. Only Caucasian adults living in Nashville, Tennessee, USA were represented among the donors. CD4+ T cells were enriched by magnetic negative selection; naive cells were then positively selected on CD45RA, and the negative fraction formed the memory subset. After blood collection by leukapheresis, PBMCs were isolated using Ficoll-Histopaque density gradient centrifugation and then cryopreserved in the vapor phase of liquid nitrogen. Analytical flow cytometry was used to check the purity and quantity of every magnetically sorted T cell population. Genomic DNA was isolated from every sorted fraction and measured by UV absorbance on a Nanodrop 2000c. Results and caveats for the whole study, not just this receptor: Only blood was sampled, and tissue TCR repertoires likely differ from those in blood. Across several donors, approximately 5% of naive CD4, roughly 3.4% of naive CD8, about 2% of memory CD4, and under 0.45% of memory CD8 clonotypes were shared. The genetic and exposure-history diversity represented was limited by the small number of donors. Larger estimated clonotype richness was generally found for naive subsets than for memory subsets. Based on pairwise subsampling, the degree of clonotype sharing among donors was expected to be affected by sequencing depth. Rarefaction of sorted-subset datasets indicated incomplete sequencing despite the large sequencing depth. Clonotypes shared by all four sorted-subset donors showed higher generation probabilities than non-shared clonotypes.

Notes on this clone: The antigen it recognizes is unknown. Base qualities are not at hand, and no much larger clone is one base apart.

The source material was memory CD4+ T cells sorted from blood. Interpreted using the paper, the cell subset or site label stands for: CD45RA-negative fraction. This TCR came from a man between 18 and 29 years old in good health.

The bases are TGCGCCAGCAGCCCGACTAGCGGGAGGGCTGGCACCGGGGAGCTGTTTTTT. Translated, this is CASSPTSGRAGTGELFF. Recombination joined TRBV5-1 with TRBJ2-2, and 14 junction bases match TRBD2. V is cut back by 4 bases and J by 4 bases, with 6 bases in the junction unmatched. Taken from cysteine to phenylalanine, the CDR3 has 17 residues. The CDR3 DNA has 51 bases and is translated from base 1. CDR1 and CDR2 (SGHRS, YFSETQ) derive from the germline V gene.